These 15 T cell receptor beta chains were all obtained from the same sample, sequenced in a study of regulatory dendritic cells for organ transplantation. TCRdb's copy holds only in-frame clones and misses some; the assay was immunoSEQ multiplex PCR. The top ten hold about 2.4% of the sample, which has about 11,000 clones, 75% seen once. CFSE-labeled sorted T cells met regulatory or mature dendritic cells for under 6 days. Antigens for these TCRs are unknown. Material: memory CD4+ T cells from blood cultured with regulatory dendritic cells. Subset specified: CD45RO+ memory T cells. Receptors originate from a human donor in good health.

The CDR3 sequence: CASSPAGGRGYTF. DNA of the CDR3: TGTGCCAGCTCACCGGCAGGGGGAAGGGGCTACACCTTC. This sequence joins TRBV18 and TRBJ1-2; 7 nucleotides agree with TRBD1. The CDR3 has 13 residues. Unmatched junction bases numbered 6, after V lost 3 bases and J lost 8 bases. Germline V gene lookup returns CDR1 KGHSH and CDR2 LQKENI.

This chain links TRBV12-5 with TRBJ2-1; 12 positions agree with TRBD2. Germline trimming cut 0 bases from V and 2 bases from J; bases unmatched to any gene: 14. Germline lookup yields CDR1 LGHNT and CDR2 FRNRAP. The CDR3 totals 21 residues. CDR3 sequence reads: CASGLVLSTSGSEVTYNEQFF. The DNA of the CDR3 is TGTGCTAGTGGTTTGGTACTTTCGACTAGCGGGAGTGAGGTCACCTACAATGAGCAGTTCTTC.

The genes are TRBV9 and TRBJ1-2; no firm D call. With 0 bases removed from V and 1 base from J, the gap between germline ends came to 7 bases. The CDR3 loop spans 14 amino acids. Looked up from germline, CDR1 is SGDLS and CDR2 is YYNGEE. CDR3 in amino acids: CASSVGYSNYGYTF. For the CDR3, the DNA is TGTGCCAGCAGCGTAGGGTACAGTAACTATGGCTACACCTTC.

The V and J genes are TRBV5-4 and TRBJ2-5; D is perhaps TRBD1 (7 bases). Trimming took 5 bases from V and 5 from J, leaving 13 bases between them. This CDR3 has 13 residues. Germline V gene sequence: CDR1 SGHNT, CDR2 YYREEE (reference sequence). CDR3 sequence: CASRETGRETQYF. CDR3 coding DNA: TGTGCCAGCAGGGAGACAGGGAGGGAGACCCAGTACTTC. Using reference TRBV5-4 and TRBJ2-5 for the parts outside the CDR3, the full variable domain is ETGVTQSPTHLIKTRGQQVTLRCSSQSGHNTVSWYQQALGQGPQFIFQYYREEENGRGNFPPRFSGLQFPNYSSELNVNALELDDSALYLCASRETGRETQYFGPGTRLLVL.

The V gene is TRBV7-8, the J gene TRBJ2-5, with 7 nucleotides matching TRBD2. Trimming removed 5 bases from V and 5 bases from J; junction bases left unmatched: 11. Germline V gene data show CDR1 as SGHVS and CDR2 as FQNEAQ. CDR3 length: 15 amino acids. This CDR3 reads CASSTHGDGGETQYF. CDR3 in DNA: TGTGCCAGCAGCACGCACGGAGACGGGGGGGAGACCCAGTACTTC.

The chain couples TRBV10-2 to TRBJ2-3; no clear D. The CDR3 is 15 amino acids. Germline-derived CDR1 and CDR2 are WSHSY and SAAADI. V was clipped by 0 bases and J by 1 base, with 8 bases between them. Here the CDR3 DNA reads TGCGCCAGCAGTGAGTCATGGGCCCGCACAGATACGCAGTATTTT. It specifies CASSESWARTDTQYF.

The chain uses TRBV27 and TRBJ2-7, with a possible D match to TRBD1 (6 bases). CDR1 and CDR2 from the germline V gene are MNHEY and SMNVEV (reference sequence). Trimming removed 8 bases at V and 6 bases at J, with 20 bases between. The CDR3 is made up of 14 amino acids. CDR3 protein: CASEPLTGRGEQYF. The DNA of the CDR3 is TGTGCCAGCGAACCCTTGACAGGCAGGGGCGAGCAGTACTTC.

This clone has just a few counts. The chain couples TRBV10-3 to TRBJ1-1; TRBD1 matches at 9 bases. V lost 11 bases, J lost 1 base, and 5 bases stayed unmatched. This CDR3 contains 13 residues. The germline V gene encodes CDR1 ENHRY and CDR2 SYGVKD. CDR3 amino acids: CASQGQGNTEAFF. CDR3 in DNA: TGTGCCTCCCAGGGACAGGGGAACACTGAAGCTTTCTTT.

This chain joins TRBV5-1 and TRBJ2-3; perhaps TRBD1 as D (5 bases). Germline V lookup: CDR1 SGHRS, CDR2 YFSETQ. V was trimmed by 4 bases and J by 3 bases, leaving 9 bases between them. The CDR3 spans 13 residues. CDR3 DNA sequence: TGCGCCAGCAGCCTTAGACAGACAGATACGCAGTATTTT. It codes for CASSLRQTDTQYF. The full variable domain, with the rest looked up from reference TRBV5-1 and TRBJ2-3, is KAGVTQTPRYLIKTRGQQVTLSCSPISGHRSVSWYQQTPGQGLQFLFEYFSETQRNKGNFPGRFSGRQFSNSRSEMNVSTLELGDSALYLCASSLRQTDTQYFGPGTRLTVL.

The rearrangement links TRBV7-8 to TRBJ2-3; tentatively, D is TRBD2 (5 bases). CDR1 is SGHVS, CDR2 FQNEAQ, per germline. Trimming cost V 4 bases and J 4 bases, with 18 bases left between them. The CDR3 spans 16 residues. CDR3 sequence reads: CASSSRKAEAPDTQYF. In DNA form, the CDR3 reads TGTGCCAGCAGCTCTCGGAAAGCGGAGGCCCCAGATACGCAGTATTTT.

V gene TRBV27 combines with J gene TRBJ2-2; 16 positions match TRBD2. J gave up 5 bases and V 3 bases, and 9 bases lay outside the gene matches. From germline, CDR1 is MNHEY and CDR2 SMNVEV (reference sequence). This CDR3 comprises 19 residues. The CDR3 region has the DNA TGTGCCAGCAGTTTTTCGGGACTAGCGGGGGGGCGTTGGACCGGGGAGCTGTTTTTT. This codes for CASSFSGLAGGRWTGELFF.

The chain combines TRBV7-9 with TRBJ2-1, with D possibly TRBD1 on 6 matching bases. V lost 4 bases, J lost 7 bases, and 14 bases lay in between. Germline V gene data show CDR1 as SEHNR and CDR2 as FQNEAQ (reference sequence). CDR3 length: 14 residues. CDR3 region: CASSWGQGGNEQFF. The CDR3 DNA follows: TGTGCCAGCAGCTGGGGACAAGGTGGAAATGAGCAGTTCTTC.

J is TRBJ1-2 and V is TRBV7-2; 9 nucleotides align to TRBD1. CDR1 and CDR2 from the germline V gene are SGHTA and FQGNSA. Trimming took 2 bases from V and 3 from J; bases not matched to a gene: 4. This CDR3 has 15 residues. CDR3: CASSLSTGGHYGYTF. The CDR3 nucleotides are TGTGCCAGCAGCTTATCCACAGGGGGCCACTATGGCTACACCTTC. The entire variable domain, with the rest obtained from reference TRBV7-2 and TRBJ1-2, is as follows: GAGVSQSPSNKVTEKGKDVELRCDPISGHTALYWYRQSLGQGLEFLIYFQGNSAPDKSGLPSDRFSAERTGGSVSTLTIQRTQQEDSAVYLCASSLSTGGHYGYTFGSGTRLTVV.

The V gene is TRBV5-8, the J gene TRBJ2-1; no clear D gene. CDR1 is SGHTS and CDR2 is YDEGEE in the germline V gene. The CDR3 sequence is 14 residues long. Trimming stripped 2 bases from V and 0 bases from J, with 6 bases between. CDR3 DNA sequence: TGTGCCAGCAGCTTACTATCCTCCTACAATGAGCAGTTCTTC. Translation: CASSLLSSYNEQFF.

The chain carries TRBV4-2 and TRBJ2-3; the D gene is possibly TRBD2 (5 bases). Germline V gene lookup returns CDR1 LGHNA and CDR2 YNFKEQ. V was shortened by 1 base and J by 0 bases, with 5 bases between the two germline ends. The CDR3 runs 14 residues. The CDR3 DNA is TGTGCCAGCAGCCAAGGGACTAGCACAGATACGCAGTATTTT. Protein product: CASSQGTSTDTQYF.